This note documents a single T cell receptor (beta chain) sequence. The sample comes from a study of control samples from healthy donors and cancer patients. Method: immunoSEQ multiplex PCR; TCRdb's copy keeps in-frame clones and lacks some. The sample has 70,000 to 80,000 clones; around 90% are singletons. The ends lost 0 bases at V and 2 bases at J; junction bases unmatched: 7. Germline V gene data show CDR1 as LGHDT and CDR2 as YNNKEL (reference sequence). CDR3 length equals 18 residues. The receptor comes from a woman aged 55-70 years with head and neck cancer. The chain recombines TRBV3-1 (or the pseudogene TRBV3-2) with TRBJ1-6; 7 bases line up with TRBD1. Sequencing input: PBMCs. CDR3 sequence: CASSQDRRGGAYNSPLHF. CDR3 coding DNA: TGTGCCAGCAGCCAAGATAGAAGAGGGGGCGCCTATAATTCACCCCTCCACTTT.